The 25 T cell receptor beta chains below all came from one sample that was sequenced in a study of spatial heterogeneity in lung cancer. MiXCR, run by TCRdb on the 5' RACE reads, gives a single entry per CDR3 protein. This table has some 110,000 distinct CDR3 sequences, 9% to 15% appearing once. Time point of the sample: blood at routine non-recurrence follow-up after resection. Sequencing of whole RNA from tumor, nontumor lung or frozen PBMC involved no sorting. The sample consisted of PBMCs, taken at follow-up. These receptors were obtained from a male donor with early-stage non-small cell lung cancer.

V usage is TRBV7-2 and J usage is TRBJ2-5; D ambiguous. Germline V gives CDR1 SGHTA, CDR2 FQGNSA. CDR3 size: 14 residues. Trimming took off 0 bases at V and 4 bases at J, with 9 bases between the two ends. CDR3 region: CASSLAIEIETQYF. Written as DNA, the CDR3 is TGTGCCAGCAGCTTAGCCATAGAGATAGAGACCCAGTACTTC.

This clonotype showed up just a few times. CDR3: CASSANDRVNEQYF. The CDR3 DNA follows: TGTGCCAGCAGCGCAAACGACAGGGTCAACGAGCAGTACTTC. The chain joins TRBV7-8 to TRBJ2-7; 7 bases align to TRBD1. CDR3 length: 14 residues. CDR1 is SGHVS and CDR2 is FQNEAQ in the germline V gene. The V gene end was trimmed by 5 bases and the J gene end by 5 bases; junction bases not matched to a gene: 9.

This clonotype was counted a few times. This chain connects TRBV11-1 to TRBJ2-5, with D perhaps TRBD1 or TRBD2 (6 bases each). The CDR3 consists of 16 residues. Deletions cut 5 bases from V and 0 bases from J, with 16 bases between. From germline, CDR1 is SGHAT and CDR2 FQDESV (reference sequence). CDR3 nucleotide sequence: TGTGCCAGCAGCACCGTCCCGGGGGCGAACCAAGAGACCCAGTACTTC. Its translation: CASSTVPGANQETQYF.

This clonotype was observed a few times. The rearrangement joins TRBV11-3 to TRBJ2-3; 8 bases agree with TRBD2. Trimming removed 0 bases from V and 9 bases from J; junction bases left unmatched: 2. CDR1 is SGHNT, CDR2 YENEEA, per germline. CDR3 size: 13 residues. The CDR3 reads CASSLEGGGTQYF. DNA of the CDR3: TGTGCCAGCAGCTTAGAAGGCGGGGGGACGCAGTATTTT.

This clonotype has ten or more counts. The rearrangement joins TRBV28 to TRBJ2-5; 7 bases line up with TRBD1. Germline assignment: CDR1 MDHEN and CDR2 SYDVKM. The trim removed 5 bases at V and 1 base at J, leaving 7 bases unmatched. The CDR3 is 15 residues long. The CDR3, as DNA: TGTGCCAGCAGTCCTGGACAGGCGCTCCAAGAGACCCAGTACTTC. It codes for CASSPGQALQETQYF.

The chain uses TRBV9 and TRBJ1-2; tentative D call: TRBD1 (5 bases). Per germline, CDR1 SGDLS and CDR2 YYNGEE. The CDR3 is made up of 14 amino acids. Trimming shortened V by 5 bases and J by 5 bases, and 16 bases separated the two germline ends. The CDR3 region has the DNA TGTGCCAGCAGTACGGGAACAGGAGCTTATGGCTACACCTTC. It codes for CASSTGTGAYGYTF.

This clonotype was seen a handful of times. The chain employs TRBV18 and TRBJ1-6; D gene uncertain. The CDR3 extends over 14 amino acids. The V end was cut by 6 bases, the J end by 7 bases, with 13 bases between. Per germline, CDR1 KGHSH and CDR2 LQKENI. CDR3 protein: CASSQSFFNSPLHF. CDR3 in DNA: TGTGCCAGCTCCCAGAGCTTCTTCAATTCACCCCTCCACTTT.

The rearrangement uses TRBV11-3 and TRBJ1-1; tentative D call: TRBD1 (5 bases). CDR3 size: 14 residues. V was pared by 3 bases and J by 4 bases, with 12 bases between. From germline, CDR1 is SGHNT and CDR2 YENEEA. The DNA of the CDR3 is TGTGCCAGCAGCTTCACAGGAGGCAGCACTGAAGCTTTCTTT. It is translated as CASSFTGGSTEAFF.

This clonotype was seen only a few times. The CDR3 region is CASSISGGTTDTQYF. CDR3 sequence (DNA): TGCGCCAGCAGCATCAGCGGAGGCACCACAGATACGCAGTATTTT. This sequence joins TRBV5-1 and TRBJ2-3, with TRBD2 as a possible D gene (5 bases). CDR1 is SGHRS and CDR2 is YFSETQ in the germline V gene. The CDR3 has 15 amino acids. Trimming shortened V by 4 bases and J by 2 bases, and 14 bases separated the two germline ends. Supplemented by reference TRBV5-1 and TRBJ2-3, the full variable domain reads KAGVTQTPRYLIKTRGQQVTLSCSPISGHRSVSWYQQTPGQGLQFLFEYFSETQRNKGNFPGRFSGRQFSNSRSEMNVSTLELGDSALYLCASSISGGTTDTQYFGPGTRLTVL.

This clonotype was detected ten times or more. The CDR3 spells CASSLATEAFF. CDR3 in DNA: TGTGCCAGCAGCTTGGCAACTGAAGCTTTCTTT. The chain links TRBV5-6 to TRBJ1-1, with unresolved D. This CDR3 spans 11 amino acids. The germline V gene encodes CDR1 SGHDT and CDR2 YYEEEE. V shed 0 bases and J shed 5 bases, with 2 bases lying between them. The variable domain in full, completed from reference TRBV5-6 and TRBJ1-1, reads DAGVTQSPTHLIKTRGQQVTLRCSPKSGHDTVSWYQQALGQGPQFIFQYYEEEERQRGNFPDRFSGHQFPNYSSELNVNALLLGDSALYLCASSLATEAFFGQGTRLTVV.

This clonotype occurred a few times. The chain links TRBV20-1 to TRBJ2-4, with D perhaps matching TRBD1 (5 bases). CDR1 and CDR2 from the germline V gene are DFQATT and SNEGSKA (reference sequence). Deletions cut 1 base from V and 1 base from J, with 11 bases between. The CDR3 is 15 amino acids. CDR3 amino acids: CSARGGPSAKNIQYF. CDR3 DNA sequence: TGCAGTGCTAGAGGGGGCCCGAGCGCCAAAAACATTCAGTACTTC.

This clonotype was seen only a few times. The chain carries TRBV28 and TRBJ1-2; 8 positions agree with TRBD1. Germline V CDR1 and CDR2: MDHEN, SYDVKM. CDR3 length: 14 residues. After removal of 3 bases from V and 2 bases from J, the junction contained 2 bases not matched to a gene. The CDR3 spells CASSLDRANYGYTF. The CDR3 DNA reads TGTGCCAGCAGTTTGGACAGGGCGAACTATGGCTACACCTTC.

This clonotype was observed at least ten times. The gene calls are TRBV29-1 and TRBJ2-7, with a weak D call TRBD2 (7 bases). The germline V gene encodes CDR1 SQVTM and CDR2 ANQGSEA. The CDR3 sequence is 14 residues long. The ends were cut back, 7 bases at V and 3 bases at J, with 19 bases in the middle. CDR3 nucleotides: TGCAGCGCCGTATCGGGGGGCGCGGGCTACGAGCAGTACTTC. This gives the protein CSAVSGGAGYEQYF.

This clonotype was detected many times. The chain has TRBV9 and TRBJ2-7, with D unclear. The germline CDR1 and CDR2 sequences are SGDLS and YYNGEE. Trimming cost V 1 base and J 4 bases, with 9 bases left between them. The CDR3 spans 13 residues. CDR3 in DNA: TGTGCCAGCAGCGTATTTGACGGGTACGAGCAGTACTTC. This gives the protein CASSVFDGYEQYF.

The chain carries TRBV3-1 and TRBJ1-6; D may be TRBD1 (6 bases). This CDR3 contains 14 residues. The germline CDR1 and CDR2 sequences are LGHDT and YNNKEL (reference sequence). Deletions cut 4 bases from V and 7 bases from J, with 11 bases between. Here the CDR3 reads CASSRQGTNSPLHF. CDR3 nucleotides: TGTGCCAGCAGCCGGCAGGGGACGAATTCACCCCTCCACTTT.

This clonotype was detected many times. This sequence joins TRBV6-5 and TRBJ2-5; 9 nucleotides line up with TRBD1. Germline loops: CDR1 MNHEY, CDR2 SVGAGI. The CDR3 extends over 13 amino acids. With V trimmed by 8 bases and J by 6 bases, 7 bases remained unmatched. This CDR3 reads CASHTGGRKTQYF. The CDR3 bases are TGTGCCAGCCATACAGGGGGCAGGAAGACCCAGTACTTC.

Many counts were recorded for this clonotype. The V and J genes are TRBV5-1 and TRBJ2-1; D is possibly TRBD1 or TRBD2 (5 bases each). Germline values: CDR1 SGHRS, CDR2 YFSETQ. Trimming shortened V by 3 bases and J by 6 bases, and 16 bases separated the two germline ends. This CDR3 contains 15 residues. CDR3 loop: CASSSAGQGTNEQFF. The CDR3 DNA sequence: TGCGCCAGCAGCTCCGCAGGGCAAGGGACCAATGAGCAGTTCTTC.

This clonotype was seen a single time. The chain recombines TRBV7-9 with TRBJ2-2; 9 bases agree with TRBD1. CDR1 and CDR2 from the germline V gene are SEHNR and FQNEAQ (reference sequence). The CDR3 is 16 residues long. The J segment lost 4 bases and the V segment lost 5 bases, leaving 8 bases of the junction unmatched. Here the CDR3 reads CASSPRTGDRTGELFF. In DNA, the CDR3 is TGTGCCAGCAGCCCTCGGACAGGGGATCGCACCGGGGAGCTGTTTTTT.

The chain joins TRBV10-2 to TRBJ2-3; D is undetermined. V was trimmed by 0 bases and J by 7 bases, leaving 8 bases between them. Germline CDR1 is WSHSY and CDR2 is SAAADI. The CDR3 has 13 amino acids. The CDR3 DNA reads TGCGCCAGCAGTGAGTCGGAAAGAAATACGCAGTATTTT. Amino acids: CASSESERNTQYF.

V and J are TRBV29-1 and TRBJ2-1, with 8 bases matching TRBD2. Trimming cost V 6 bases and J 0 bases; bases outside gene matches: 10. The CDR3 totals 16 residues. Germline lookup yields CDR1 SQVTM and CDR2 ANQGSEA. CDR3 coding DNA: TGCAGCGTACCCCGGGGTAGCGGGGTCTCCTACAATGAGCAGTTCTTC. Protein product: CSVPRGSGVSYNEQFF.

This clonotype was detected many times. An end of the junction differs from the germline gene, which may be a read error. This chain joins TRBV7-7 and TRBJ2-2; D ambiguous. The CDR3 runs 14 residues. Germline CDR1 and CDR2: SSHAT and FNYEAQ (reference sequence). CDR3 bases: TGTGCTAGCAGCTTGAGCCTTAACACCGGGGAGCTGTTTTTT. This sequence encodes CASSLSLNTGELFF. The whole variable domain, remainder taken from reference TRBV7-7 and TRBJ2-2, is GAGVSQSPRYKVTKRGQDVTLRCDPISSHATLYWYQQALGQGPEFLTYFNYEAQPDKSGLPSDRFSAERPEGSISTLTIQRTEQRDSAMYRCASSLSLNTGELFFGEGSRLTVL.

This sequence joins TRBV7-8 and TRBJ1-5; 10 nucleotides agree with TRBD1. The V gene end was trimmed by 1 base and the J gene end by 0 bases; junction bases not matched to a gene: 6. The V gene's germline CDR1 is SGHVS and CDR2 FQNEAQ. There are 18 residues in the CDR3. CDR3 residues: CASSLGTGGGYSNQPQHF. CDR3 in DNA: TGTGCCAGCAGCTTAGGGACAGGGGGAGGTTATAGCAATCAGCCCCAGCATTTT.

This clonotype was counted only a few times. This rearrangement joins TRBV29-1 to TRBJ1-1; tentatively, D is TRBD1 (5 bases). The V end lost 5 bases, the J end lost 0 bases, and 10 bases lay between the germline ends. Germline V gene lookup returns CDR1 SQVTM and CDR2 ANQGSEA. The CDR3 spans 13 residues. CDR3 loop: CSVRRQLNTEAFF. The DNA of the CDR3 is TGCAGCGTTAGGAGACAGTTGAACACTGAAGCTTTCTTT.

This clonotype has ten or more counts. The rearrangement uses TRBV7-2 and TRBJ1-3; 9 nucleotides match TRBD1. Germline V gives CDR1 SGHTA, CDR2 FQGNSA. V trimming: 5 bases; J trimming: 3 bases; junction bases outside the gene matches: 2. This CDR3 has 14 amino acids. The CDR3, as DNA: TGTGCCAGCAGCCCGGGACAGGGTGGAAACACCATATATTTT. Translating it yields CASSPGQGGNTIYF.

There are many counts of this clonotype. The chain joins TRBV9 to TRBJ1-2; 8 nucleotides align to TRBD1. With 3 bases clipped from V and 7 bases from J, the junction kept 14 bases outside the gene matches. The CDR3 has 16 amino acids. Germline CDR1 and CDR2: SGDLS and YYNGEE. In DNA form, the CDR3 reads TGTGCCAGCAGCGCCGGACAGGGTGTTTCTTTCCCTGGCTACACCTTC. It encodes CASSAGQGVSFPGYTF.